This T cell receptor (beta chain) was captured by sequencing in a study of cytomegalovirus exposure and HLA in healthy donors (TCRdb year 2017). Background for the entire study: According to an earlier analysis of 587 of the donors, about 179 million T cells yielded roughly 100 million unique TCR beta sequences and more than 250 Gb of sequence data. About 330 gigabases of sequencing data and roughly 80 million unique TCR sequences made up an early release that covered approximately 700 HLA-typed donors. Of the approximately 400 genotyped donors, roughly 85% fell in the genetic ancestry cluster associated with self-reported Caucasian donors. The study aimed to test whether cataloging public T cell receptors could reveal signatures of past pathogen exposure. The study used immunosequencing to profile the T cell repertoires of 670 or so subjects and linked those repertoires to cytomegalovirus serostatus. Along with the roughly 670-subject first cohort, a separate validation cohort of over 90 different subjects was used. To predict cytomegalovirus infection status, the study brought together high-throughput TCR immunosequencing, statistical association of individual TCRs with disease status, and machine learning. In a later analysis, previously published TCR beta repertoires from 500 to 750 donors were re-analyzed and high-resolution HLA genotyping was added so that TCR occurrence patterns could be studied. The later analysis used no new phenotypic data to find candidate immune exposures, relying instead on TCR beta sequences and their occurrence across donors. An earlier analysis of 587 of the donors applied high-throughput TCR beta sequencing to assess whether each TCR beta V gene segment acted as functional or pseudogenic. Alongside the repertoire data, information on donor age, sex, ethnicity and CMV serostatus was compiled. A later genetic analysis took genome-wide SNP genotypes for about 60% of the roughly 670 donors and used that subset as a discovery cohort. Every discovery cohort repertoire had been produced on one sequencing platform. HLA typing covered class I and class II loci at four-digit resolution. The number of typed donors differed by locus: about 620-640 for A, B, C, DRB1 and DQB1; 522 for DQA1; fewer than 610 for DPA1; and roughly 490 for DPB1. Four to six DR-DQ haplotypes were handled as single units for association and clustering, since linkage in the cohort was strong. Across approximately 420 genotyped donors of the cohort, an average of approximately 240,000 unique TCR beta nucleotide sequences per donor were sequenced, and 15% to 20% of those sequences were non-productive.

The cohort consisted of more than 650 healthy bone marrow donors. At the time of sampling, every cohort member was nominally healthy, though immune exposures that went unrecorded were likely present. The donor tested CMV seropositive and was one of the 289 seropositive cohort members. Every donor gave a peripheral blood sample, and the peripheral blood mononuclear cells from that sample were used for TCR beta sequencing. The Qiagen DNeasy Blood Extraction Kit was used to extract genomic DNA from the blood cell samples. Summary of the overall study and its limitations: The authors suggested that the approach could potentially be extended to other disease states and immunological phenotypes. A few of the identified cytomegalovirus-associated TCR beta chains were confirmed in vitro to be specific for cytomegalovirus antigens. This cohort had only TCR beta chains sequenced, and the lack of alpha or paired-chain data limited which features could be detected. A cluster of highly shared sequence variants was judged likely to be a technical artifact of the sequencing pipeline. According to a later analysis, parvovirus B19, influenza, CMV and Epstein-Barr virus appeared linked to several top co-occurrence clusters. In a later genetic analysis, fewer N-insertions in productive TCRs were reported among donors in an Asian-associated ancestry cluster than the approximately 710-donor mean. Broadly in line with IMGT annotations, most TCR beta V segments showed up in productive rearrangements about 87% or about 30% of the time in an earlier analysis of some 590 of the donors. Because the 87-base-pair reads could not distinguish some IMGT-functional V segments, including TRBV6-2 and TRBV6-3, those segments were excluded. Strong co-occurrence of HLA alleles, especially DR and DQ, made assigning TCR associations to individual alleles difficult. The presence/absence analyses assumed that sequencing depth was roughly uniform across donors, and that assumption may not be true. Approximately 18 rarely observed V segments, including chromosome 9 orphons, were excluded from the earlier analysis of some 590 of the donors because counts were too low. An association between a missense DCLRE1C variant and V-gene and J-gene trimming of TCR beta chains was found in a later genetic analysis and replicated in an independent cohort. Compared with equally common non-associated chains, HLA-associated TCR beta chains in a later analysis were more clonally expanded and had lower generation probabilities. In both the original and validation cohorts, the classifier was reported to diagnose cytomegalovirus status with high specificity and sensitivity. Correlated functional status among segregating V segments might reflect linkage disequilibrium, but an unknown experimental factor could not be ruled out. Because some donors lacked HLA typing at each locus, the association tests relied only on the typed subset. Across donors, most TCR sequences were observed very rarely, whereas some public TCRs were present in many individuals. A later analysis found that most CMV-associated TCR beta chains appeared HLA-restricted, with HLA associations seemingly driven largely by CMV exposure. A further reported finding was that TCR beta sequences accurately predicted the HLA-A and HLA-B alleles for most subjects in the first cohort. The study listed over 150 TCR beta chains as associated with cytomegalovirus. At a false discovery rate of 0.05, a later analysis linked under 20,000 TCR beta sequences to specific HLA alleles. In a later analysis, TCR association rates were found to vary across HLA loci, with the most associated TCRs seen for DRB1 alleles and the fewest for HLA-C alleles. For the cohort, immune exposure information was limited to CMV serostatus.

In regard to this clone: The clone's antigen remains unknown. No base-level quality is on record; no much larger clone is a single base apart.

Libraries were made using the immunoSEQ multiplex PCR assay. A mixture of 60 forward primers for TCR Vbeta segments and 13 reverse primers for TCR Jbeta segments was used in the multiplex PCR. The CDR3 region of rearranged TCR beta genes was amplified from genomic DNA with a multiplex PCR assay. Amplified TCR beta libraries were sequenced as 87-base-pair reads on the Illumina HiSeq System. Under the source paper's analysis protocol: Across the 600 to 700 repertoires, a later analysis counted approximately 75 million unique TCR beta chains, around 11 million of which were shared by at least two donors. To remove PCR and sequencing errors, raw reads were error-corrected and collapsed into unique sequences using a nearest-neighbor algorithm that merged closely related sequences. CDR3 sequences were aligned to IMGT reference sequences to assign V, D and J gene segments. For a sequence to be retained, a match of at least six nucleotides to both a V gene segment and a J gene segment was required. Rearrangements were classified as productive when the CDR3 lacked stop codons and remained in frame with V and J, and all other rearrangements were classified as non-productive. Following IMGT convention, CDR3 was defined as the stretch from the second conserved V-encoded cysteine up to the conserved J-encoded phenylalanine. In an earlier analysis of around 570 of the donors, sequences lacking an unambiguous match to a single V gene segment were excluded. In an earlier analysis of approximately 590 of the donors, V segments were called functional above 56.7% productive rearrangements and were called segregating when the between-donor standard deviation exceeded 5%. A statistical classification framework was built for diagnosing cytomegalovirus status from the catalog of TCR beta chain sequences. In a later analysis, V and J genes were assigned by comparing TCR nucleotide sequences against IMGT/GENE-DB human TR gene sequences. A later analysis assigned CDR3 sequences and most-parsimonious VDJ recombination scenarios with the TCRdist pipeline. In a later analysis, every TCR beta chain was defined by the combination of its CDR3 amino acid sequence and its V-gene family, and reads without a unique V-gene family were dropped. In a later analysis, 550 to 650 highly shared, low-generation-probability nucleotide sequences were removed to address suspected cross-contamination and a sequencing artifact. For each public chain, a later analysis derived a clonal expansion index from normalized ranks of inferred template counts within each repertoire. In a later analysis, generation probabilities were computed using a VDJ recombination model fitted to out-of-frame rearrangements, and the results were checked against IGoR. A later analysis scored TCR-TCR, TCR-HLA and TCR-CMV co-occurrence with hypergeometric tests, applying a repertoire-size bias correction to TCR pairs. False discovery rates were estimated in a later analysis by permuting HLA or CMV assignments 20 times. In a later analysis, co-occurring TCRs were grouped using DBSCAN, and TCRdist sequence similarity was added for clustering within HLA-allele-positive subsets. Repertoires with fewer than 30,000 or more than 120,000 public chains, plus five repertoires with anomalous nucleotide sharing, were excluded from co-occurrence clustering. Imported from immuneACCESS, the table was reduced by TCRdb to in-frame sequences with V and J called. These copies leave out some clones; in studies compared against another copy, an unresolved V gene accounts for under half, and the cause of the remainder is not known. From that table come the V and J calls and clone size; the DNA was used to work out D and trimming. The sample records some 130,000 clones, roughly 78% of which are singletons. 6.5% to 7% of the sample comes from the top ten.

Its CDR3 holds 13 amino acids, cysteine through phenylalanine. The kept DNA is CDR3 alone, 39 bases in frame from the first base. For CDR1 and CDR2, the germline V gene lists MNHNS and SASEGT. V is reduced by 5 bases and J by 6 bases, leaving a spacing of 13 bases between them. The clonotype was recovered from a man in his forties in good health and CMV-seropositive. Sample: PBMCs. The V and J segments used are TRBV6-1 and TRBJ1-2, with no confident D gene call. The DNA sequence reads TGTGCCAGCAGTCTCGGGGTCCTTGATGGCTACACCTTC. The translation is CASSLGVLDGYTF.